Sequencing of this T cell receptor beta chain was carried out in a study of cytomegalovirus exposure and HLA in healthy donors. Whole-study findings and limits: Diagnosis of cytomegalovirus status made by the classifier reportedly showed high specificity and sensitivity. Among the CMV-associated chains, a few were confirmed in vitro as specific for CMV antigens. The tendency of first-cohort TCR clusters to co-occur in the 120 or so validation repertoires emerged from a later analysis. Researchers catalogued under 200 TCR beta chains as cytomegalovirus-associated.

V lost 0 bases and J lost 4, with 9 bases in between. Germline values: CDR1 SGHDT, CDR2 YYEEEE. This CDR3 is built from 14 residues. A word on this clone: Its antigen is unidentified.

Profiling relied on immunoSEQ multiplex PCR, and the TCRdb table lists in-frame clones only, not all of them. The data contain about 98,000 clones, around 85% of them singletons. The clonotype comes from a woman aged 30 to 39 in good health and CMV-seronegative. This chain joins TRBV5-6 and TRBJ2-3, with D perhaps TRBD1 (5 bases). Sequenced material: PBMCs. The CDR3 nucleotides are TGTGCCAGCAGCTTGGACAGGTTCTCAGATACGCAGTATTTT. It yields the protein CASSLDRFSDTQYF.